The clone carrying this TCR beta chain was counted ten times or more. Attached unique molecular identifiers marked individual cDNA molecules. One entry per CDR3 protein results from TCRdb running MiXCR on the 5' RACE reads. The sample shows tens of thousands of distinct CDR3 sequences, around 13% of them seen only once. These data are taken from a study of early T cells in non-severe SARS-CoV-2 infection. The germline CDR1 and CDR2 sequences are SQVTM and ANQGSEA. CDR3 length: 13 residues. J was trimmed by 3 bases and V by 7 bases; bases with no gene match: 8. The chain uses TRBV29-1 and TRBJ2-5, with 7 bases aligning to TRBD1. The sequencing input was whole blood. The origin of this receptor is an adult who was a healthcare worker with PCR-confirmed SARS-CoV-2 infection or an uninfected control (not recorded which). CDR3 DNA sequence: TGCAGCGCACCCAGACAGGGAGAAGAGACCCAGTACTTC. Protein: CSAPRQGEETQYF.